These T cell receptor beta chains were read from a single sample in a study of molecular identifiers for immune sequencing clone quantification. Each CDR3 protein is one row after TCRdb ran MiXCR on the PCR reads. Seen here are 250,000 to 400,000 distinct CDR3 sequences, 20% to 25% observed once, and the top ten hold 0.75% to 0.85%. Sequenced: naive CD8+ T cells from blood, with Jurkat cell RNA spiked in. These receptors all come from a human donor in good health. Some libraries in this study had Jurkat cell RNA spiked in. CDR3s include the opening cysteine and the closing phenylalanine or tryptophan. The D gene is left open where the match is weak. The size entry is marked missing in some rows and otherwise reads once, few, many or a size class.

D gene: NA; clone size: many; J gene: TRBJ1-1; V gene: TRBV12-3/TRBV12-4; CDR3 DNA: TGTGCCAGCAGTTTAGCCCACAGCATGAACACTGAAGCTTTCTTT; CDR3 protein: CASSLAHSMNTEAFF
D gene: NA; clone size: many; J gene: TRBJ1-4; V gene: TRBV6-6; CDR3 DNA: TGTGCCAGCAGTTACAGGGTCCGCGAAAAACTGTTTTTT; CDR3 protein: CASSYRVREKLFF
D gene: NA; clone size: NA; J gene: TRBJ2-7; V gene: TRBV11-2; CDR3 DNA: TGTGCCAGCAGCTTAGGGACAGTCCAGTACGAGCAGTACTTC; CDR3 protein: CASSLGTVQYEQYF
D gene: TRBD2; clone size: NA; J gene: TRBJ2-2; V gene: TRBV4-3; CDR3 DNA: TGCGCCAGCAGCCAAGCCCGAGCGGGGGGGACTAACACCGGGGAGCTGTTTTTT; CDR3 protein: CASSQARAGGTNTGELFF
D gene: NA; clone size: many; J gene: TRBJ1-1; V gene: TRBV28; CDR3 DNA: TGTGCCAGCAGCCTTCCGGACCTTGGCACTGAAGCTTTCTTT; CDR3 protein: CASSLPDLGTEAFF
D gene: TRBD2; clone size: NA; J gene: TRBJ2-5; V gene: TRBV6-2/TRBV6-3; CDR3 DNA: TGTGCCAGCAGACCTCCCCCCCTAGCGGGACTGGAGACCCAGTACTTC; CDR3 protein: CASRPPPLAGLETQYF
D gene: NA; clone size: many; J gene: TRBJ1-1; V gene: TRBV9; CDR3 DNA: TGTGCCAGCAGCGTAGTTCTGAACACTGAAGCTTTCTTT; CDR3 protein: CASSVVLNTEAFF
D gene: TRBD1; clone size: many; J gene: TRBJ2-5; V gene: TRBV6-5; CDR3 DNA: TGTGCCAGCAGCGAGGACAGGGGGGTTCAAGAGACCCAGTACTTC; CDR3 protein: CASSEDRGVQETQYF
D gene: NA; clone size: many; J gene: TRBJ1-5; V gene: TRBV6-6; CDR3 DNA: TGTGCCAGCAGTTACACCCAGTACAGGGCCAATCAGCCCCAGCATTTT; CDR3 protein: CASSYTQYRANQPQHF
D gene: NA; clone size: few; J gene: TRBJ1-6; V gene: TRBV3-1; CDR3 DNA: TGTGCCAGCAGCCAATCGGTTAATTCACCCCTCCACTTT; CDR3 protein: CASSQSVNSPLHF
D gene: NA; clone size: many; J gene: TRBJ1-1; V gene: TRBV6-1; CDR3 DNA: TGTGCCAGCAGCTACAATTTCGGGGATCTGAGCACTGAAGCTTTCTTT; CDR3 protein: CASSYNFGDLSTEAFF
D gene: NA; clone size: many; J gene: TRBJ2-3; V gene: TRBV7-9; CDR3 DNA: TGTGCCAGCAGCTTAGCTACGCGTGATAGCACAGATACGCAGTATTTT; CDR3 protein: CASSLATRDSTDTQYF
D gene: NA; clone size: many; J gene: TRBJ2-3; V gene: TRBV7-8; CDR3 DNA: TGTGCCAGCAGCCCTCGGACAGCACCCACAGATACGCAGTATTTT; CDR3 protein: CASSPRTAPTDTQYF
D gene: NA; clone size: many; J gene: TRBJ1-1; V gene: TRBV9; CDR3 DNA: TGTGCCAGCAGCGTGCCGGCGAACTTGAACACTGAAGCTTTCTTT; CDR3 protein: CASSVPANLNTEAFF
D gene: NA; clone size: many; J gene: TRBJ2-3; V gene: TRBV28; CDR3 DNA: TGTGCCAGCAGTTTATGGCAAACGGGCCCGGTTGTTACGCAGTATTTT; CDR3 protein: CASSLWQTGPVVTQYF
D gene: NA; clone size: few; J gene: TRBJ1-5; V gene: TRBV5-8; CDR3 DNA: TGTGCCAGCAGCTTGTCCGCAGGCAATCAGCCCCAGCATTTT; CDR3 protein: CASSLSAGNQPQHF
D gene: NA; clone size: NA; J gene: TRBJ2-3; V gene: TRBV15; CDR3 DNA: TGTGCCGCCAGTGACAGTAGATCTAGGACAGATACGCAGTATTTT; CDR3 protein: CAASDSRSRTDTQYF